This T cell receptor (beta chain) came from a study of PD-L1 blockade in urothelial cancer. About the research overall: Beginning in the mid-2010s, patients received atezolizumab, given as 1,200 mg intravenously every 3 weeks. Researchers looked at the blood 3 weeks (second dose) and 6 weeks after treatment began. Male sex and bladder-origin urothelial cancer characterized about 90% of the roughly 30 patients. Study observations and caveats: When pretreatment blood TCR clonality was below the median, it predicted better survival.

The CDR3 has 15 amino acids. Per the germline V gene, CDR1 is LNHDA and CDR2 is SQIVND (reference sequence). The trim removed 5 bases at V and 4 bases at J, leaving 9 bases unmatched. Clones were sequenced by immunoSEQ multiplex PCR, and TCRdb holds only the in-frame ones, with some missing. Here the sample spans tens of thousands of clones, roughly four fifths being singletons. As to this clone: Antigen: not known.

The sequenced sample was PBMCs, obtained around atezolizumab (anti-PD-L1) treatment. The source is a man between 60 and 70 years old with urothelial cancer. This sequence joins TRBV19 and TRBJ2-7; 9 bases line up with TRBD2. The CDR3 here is CASSGGAGGAYEQYF. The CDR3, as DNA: TGTGCCAGTAGTGGTGGAGCGGGGGGCGCTTACGAGCAGTACTTC. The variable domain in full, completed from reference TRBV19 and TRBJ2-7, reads DGGITQSPKYLFRKEGQNVTLSCEQNLNHDAMYWYRQDPGQGLRLIYYSQIVNDFQKGDIAEGYSVSREKKESFPLTVTSAQKNPTAFYLCASSGGAGGAYEQYFGPGTRLTVT.